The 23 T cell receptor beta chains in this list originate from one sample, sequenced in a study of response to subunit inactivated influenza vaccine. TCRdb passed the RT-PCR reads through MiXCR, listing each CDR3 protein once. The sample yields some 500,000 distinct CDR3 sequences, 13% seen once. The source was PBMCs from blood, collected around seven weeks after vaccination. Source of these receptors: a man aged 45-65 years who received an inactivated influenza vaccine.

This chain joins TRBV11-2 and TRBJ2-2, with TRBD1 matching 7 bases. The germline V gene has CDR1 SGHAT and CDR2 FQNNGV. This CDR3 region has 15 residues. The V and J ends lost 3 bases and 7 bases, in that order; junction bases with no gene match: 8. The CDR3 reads CASSFRTGGDGELFF. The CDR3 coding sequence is TGTGCCAGCAGCTTTAGGACAGGCGGAGACGGGGAGCTGTTTTTT.

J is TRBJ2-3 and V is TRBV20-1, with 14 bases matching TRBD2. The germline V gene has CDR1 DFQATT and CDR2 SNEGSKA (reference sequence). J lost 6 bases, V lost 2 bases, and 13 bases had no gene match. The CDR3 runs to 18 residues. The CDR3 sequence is CSARMTVGLAGEPDTQYF. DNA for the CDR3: TGCAGTGCTAGAATGACGGTGGGACTAGCGGGAGAACCTGATACGCAGTATTTT.

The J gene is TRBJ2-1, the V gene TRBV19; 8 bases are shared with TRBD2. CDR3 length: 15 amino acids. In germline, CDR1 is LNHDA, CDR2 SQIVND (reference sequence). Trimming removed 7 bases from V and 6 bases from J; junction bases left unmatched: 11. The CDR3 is CASTRRGLGGNEQFF. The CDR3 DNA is TGTGCCAGTACAAGAAGGGGACTAGGGGGCAATGAGCAGTTCTTC.

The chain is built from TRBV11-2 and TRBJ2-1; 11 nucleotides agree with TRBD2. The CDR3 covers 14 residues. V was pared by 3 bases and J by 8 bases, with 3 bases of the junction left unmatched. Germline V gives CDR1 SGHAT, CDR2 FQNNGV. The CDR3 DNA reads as TGTGCCAGCAGCTTTCTAGCGGGAGGAGATGAGCAGTTCTTC. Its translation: CASSFLAGGDEQFF.

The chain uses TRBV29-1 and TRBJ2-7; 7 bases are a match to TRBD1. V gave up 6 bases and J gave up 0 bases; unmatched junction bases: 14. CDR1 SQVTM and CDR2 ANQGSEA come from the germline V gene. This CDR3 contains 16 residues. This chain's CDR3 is CSVAGTVSKSSYEQYF. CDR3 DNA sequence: TGCAGCGTAGCCGGGACAGTATCCAAGAGCTCCTACGAGCAGTACTTC.

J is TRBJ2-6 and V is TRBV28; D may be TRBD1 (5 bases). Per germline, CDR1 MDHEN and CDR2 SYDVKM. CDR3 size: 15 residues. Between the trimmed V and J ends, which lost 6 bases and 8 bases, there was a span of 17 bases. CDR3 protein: CASRHTSVGPNVLTF. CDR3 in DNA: TGTGCCAGCAGGCATACATCGGTGGGGCCCAACGTCCTGACTTTC.

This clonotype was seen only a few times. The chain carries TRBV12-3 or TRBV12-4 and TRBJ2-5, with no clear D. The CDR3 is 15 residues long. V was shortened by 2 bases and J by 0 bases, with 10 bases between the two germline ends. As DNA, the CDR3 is TGTGCCAGCAGTTTATTGACGGAGTACCAAGAGACCCAGTACTTC. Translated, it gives CASSLLTEYQETQYF.

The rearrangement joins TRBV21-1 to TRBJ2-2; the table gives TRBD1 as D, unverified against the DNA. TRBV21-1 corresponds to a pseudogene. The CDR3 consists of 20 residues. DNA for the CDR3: TGTGCCAGCAGCAAAGTACAGGGGCAGAGAAGTCCCGCGAACACCGGGGAGCTGTTTTTT. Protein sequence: CASSKVQGQRSPANTGELFF.

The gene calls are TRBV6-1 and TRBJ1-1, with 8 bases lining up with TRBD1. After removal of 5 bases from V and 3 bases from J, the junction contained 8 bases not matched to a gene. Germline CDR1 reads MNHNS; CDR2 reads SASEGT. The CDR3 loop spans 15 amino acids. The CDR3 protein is CASSLTGGRHTEAFF. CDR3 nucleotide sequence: TGTGCCAGCAGTCTCACAGGGGGTCGACACACTGAAGCTTTCTTT.

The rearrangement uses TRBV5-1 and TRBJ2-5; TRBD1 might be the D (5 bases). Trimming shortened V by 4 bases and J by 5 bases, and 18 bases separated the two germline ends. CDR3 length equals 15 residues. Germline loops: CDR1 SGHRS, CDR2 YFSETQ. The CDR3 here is CASSPGHSRAETQYF. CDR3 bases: TGCGCCAGCAGCCCCGGACATTCTCGGGCGGAGACCCAGTACTTC.

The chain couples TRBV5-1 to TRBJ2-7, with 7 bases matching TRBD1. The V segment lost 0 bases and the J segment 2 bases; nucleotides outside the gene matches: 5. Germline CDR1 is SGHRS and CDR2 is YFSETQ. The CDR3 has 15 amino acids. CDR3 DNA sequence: TGCGCCAGCAGCTTGGAAGGACAGGCCGCCTACGAGCAGTACTTC. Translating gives CASSLEGQAAYEQYF.

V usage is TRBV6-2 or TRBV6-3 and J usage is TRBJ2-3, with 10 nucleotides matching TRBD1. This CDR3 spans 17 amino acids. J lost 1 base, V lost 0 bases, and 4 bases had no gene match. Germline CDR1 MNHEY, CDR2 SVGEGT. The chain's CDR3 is CASSYSTGGLGTDTQYF. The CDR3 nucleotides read TGTGCCAGCAGTTACTCGACAGGGGGCTTGGGCACAGATACGCAGTATTTT.

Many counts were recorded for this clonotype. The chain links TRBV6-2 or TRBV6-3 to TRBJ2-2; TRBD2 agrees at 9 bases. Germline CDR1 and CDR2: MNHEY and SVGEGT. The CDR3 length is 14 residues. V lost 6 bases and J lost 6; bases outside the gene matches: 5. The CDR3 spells CASSRGGDAGELFF. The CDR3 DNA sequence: TGTGCCAGCAGCCGCGGGGGGGACGCCGGGGAGCTGTTTTTT.

The CDR3 sequence: CSGGGQGTEAFF. The CDR3 DNA sequence: TGCAGCGGAGGGGGGCAGGGGACTGAAGCTTTCTTT. J is TRBJ1-1 and V is TRBV29-1; possibly TRBD1 for D (6 bases). The V and J ends lost 7 bases and 5 bases respectively, with 14 bases between them. Germline V gives CDR1 SQVTM, CDR2 ANQGSEA. The CDR3 is 12 residues long.

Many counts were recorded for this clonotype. CDR3 coding DNA: TGTGCCAGCAGCTTAGAAAGCTACAATGAGCAGTTCTTC. Translating it yields CASSLESYNEQFF. The rearrangement uses TRBV7-2 and TRBJ2-1; D gene unclear. The CDR3 spans 13 residues. Germline-derived CDR1 and CDR2 are SGHTA and FQGNSA. Trimming cost V 1 base and J 3 bases, with 4 bases left between them.

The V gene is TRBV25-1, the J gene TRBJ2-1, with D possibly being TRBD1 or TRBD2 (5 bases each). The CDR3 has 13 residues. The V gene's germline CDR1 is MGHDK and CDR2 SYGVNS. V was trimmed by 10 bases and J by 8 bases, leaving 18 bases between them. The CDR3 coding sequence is TGTGCCATCCTAACGGGGCGTGCCGATGAGCAGTTCTTC. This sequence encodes CAILTGRADEQFF.

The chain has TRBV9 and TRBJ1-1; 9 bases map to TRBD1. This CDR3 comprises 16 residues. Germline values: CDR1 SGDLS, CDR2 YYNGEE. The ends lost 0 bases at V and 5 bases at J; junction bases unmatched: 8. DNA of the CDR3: TGTGCCAGCAGCGTAGGGACAGGGGTGACTAGGACTGAAGCTTTCTTT. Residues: CASSVGTGVTRTEAFF.

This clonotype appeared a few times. In DNA form, the CDR3 reads TGTGCCAGCAGTTACTCGCTAGCGGGAGGGACAGATACGCAGTATTTT. It yields the protein CASSYSLAGGTDTQYF. The V call is TRBV6-2 or TRBV6-3, the J call TRBJ2-3, with TRBD2 identical over 12 bases. The CDR3 sequence is 16 residues long. V shed 0 bases, J shed 3 bases, and the junction held 1 base outside the gene matches. The germline V gene encodes CDR1 MNHEY and CDR2 SVGEGT.

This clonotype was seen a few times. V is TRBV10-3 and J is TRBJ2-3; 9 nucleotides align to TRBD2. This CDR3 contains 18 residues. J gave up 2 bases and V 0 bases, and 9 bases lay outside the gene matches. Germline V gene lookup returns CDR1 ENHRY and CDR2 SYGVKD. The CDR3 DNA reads TGTGCCATCAGTGAGTCGTGGAAGACTAGCGGAAACACAGATACGCAGTATTTT. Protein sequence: CAISESWKTSGNTDTQYF.

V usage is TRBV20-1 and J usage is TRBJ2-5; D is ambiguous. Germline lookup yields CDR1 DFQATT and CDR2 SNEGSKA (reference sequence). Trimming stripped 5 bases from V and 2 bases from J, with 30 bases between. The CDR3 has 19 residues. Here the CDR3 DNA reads TGCAGTGCTCCTAACGATTATAGATACCTGCAGGATGTACAAGAGACCCAGTACTTC. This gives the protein CSAPNDYRYLQDVQETQYF.

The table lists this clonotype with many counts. In DNA, the CDR3 is TGCAGTGCCAGGGCCTCGGATTCACCCCTCCACTTT. As protein: CSARASDSPLHF. The J gene is TRBJ1-6, the V gene TRBV20-1; the D gene is possibly TRBD1 (5 bases). V was clipped by 6 bases and J by 8 bases, with 11 bases between them. The CDR3 is 12 amino acids. CDR1 is DFQATT and CDR2 is SNEGSKA in the germline V gene (reference sequence).

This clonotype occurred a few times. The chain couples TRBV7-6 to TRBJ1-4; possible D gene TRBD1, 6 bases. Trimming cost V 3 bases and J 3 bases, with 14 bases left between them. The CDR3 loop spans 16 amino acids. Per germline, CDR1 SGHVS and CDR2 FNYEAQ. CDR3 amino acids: CASSLGQGTANEKLFF. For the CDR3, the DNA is TGTGCCAGCAGCTTGGGGCAGGGGACGGCTAATGAAAAACTGTTTTTT.

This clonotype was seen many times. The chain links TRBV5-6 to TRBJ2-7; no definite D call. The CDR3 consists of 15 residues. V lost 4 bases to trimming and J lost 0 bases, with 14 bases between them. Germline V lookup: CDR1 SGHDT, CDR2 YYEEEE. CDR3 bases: TGTGCCAGCAGCCCCCTATACTCGGACTCCTACGAGCAGTACTTC. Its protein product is CASSPLYSDSYEQYF.